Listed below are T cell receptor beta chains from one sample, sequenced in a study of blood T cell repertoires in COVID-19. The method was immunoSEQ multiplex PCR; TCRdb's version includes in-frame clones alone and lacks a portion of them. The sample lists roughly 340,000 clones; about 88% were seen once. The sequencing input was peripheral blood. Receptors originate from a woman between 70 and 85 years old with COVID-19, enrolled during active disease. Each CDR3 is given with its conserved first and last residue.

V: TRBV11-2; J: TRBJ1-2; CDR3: CASSFDRANYGYTF
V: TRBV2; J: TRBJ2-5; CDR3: CASSGLAGKETQYF
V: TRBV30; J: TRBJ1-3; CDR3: CAWSEGDGNTIYF
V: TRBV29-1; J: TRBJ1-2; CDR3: CSVRQFPGYTF
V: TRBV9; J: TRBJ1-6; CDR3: CASSANRGQGSPLHF
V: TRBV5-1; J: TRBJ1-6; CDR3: CASSLGDINSPLHF
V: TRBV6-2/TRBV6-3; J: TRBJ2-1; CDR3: CASSLAGGHEQFF
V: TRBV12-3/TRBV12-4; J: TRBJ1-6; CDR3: CASTDSSLTALHF
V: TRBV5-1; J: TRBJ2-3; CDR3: CASSLGGHTDTQYF
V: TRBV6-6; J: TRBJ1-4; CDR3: CASSPRDEKLFF
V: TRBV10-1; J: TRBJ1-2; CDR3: CASSAGSGSDECILYYGYTF
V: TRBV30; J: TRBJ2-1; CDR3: CAWNPGLAGNEQFF
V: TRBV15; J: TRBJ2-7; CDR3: CATSRANGVYEQYF
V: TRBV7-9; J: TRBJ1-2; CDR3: CASSPTGGHYGYTF
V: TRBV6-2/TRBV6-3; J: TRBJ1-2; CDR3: CASSYSETGGNYGYTF
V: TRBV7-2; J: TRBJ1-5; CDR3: CASSYGENQPQHF
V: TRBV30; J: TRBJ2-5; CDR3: CAWRDRGGVETQYF
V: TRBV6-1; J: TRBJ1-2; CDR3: CASSETVNYGYTF
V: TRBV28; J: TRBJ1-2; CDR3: CASSFPSNYGYTF
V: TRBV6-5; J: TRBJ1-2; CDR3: CASRTEGSDYGYTF
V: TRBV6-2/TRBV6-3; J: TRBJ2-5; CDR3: CASSSFFEETQYF
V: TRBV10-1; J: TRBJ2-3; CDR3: CASRTGDTQYF
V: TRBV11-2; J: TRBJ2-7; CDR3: CASSFLWESYEQYF
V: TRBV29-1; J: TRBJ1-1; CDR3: CSSITGTEAFF